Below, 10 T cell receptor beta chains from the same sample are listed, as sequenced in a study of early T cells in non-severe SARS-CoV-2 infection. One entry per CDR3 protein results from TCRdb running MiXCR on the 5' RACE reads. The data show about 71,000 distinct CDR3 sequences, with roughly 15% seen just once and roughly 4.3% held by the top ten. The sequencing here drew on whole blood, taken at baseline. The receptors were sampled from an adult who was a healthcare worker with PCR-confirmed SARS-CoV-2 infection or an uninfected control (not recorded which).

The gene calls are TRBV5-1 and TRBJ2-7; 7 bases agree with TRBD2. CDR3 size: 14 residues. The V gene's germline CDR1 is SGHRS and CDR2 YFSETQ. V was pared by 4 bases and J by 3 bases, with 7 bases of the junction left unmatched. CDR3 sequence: CASSTGTMDYEQYF. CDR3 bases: TGCGCCAGCAGCACGGGGACTATGGACTACGAGCAGTACTTC.

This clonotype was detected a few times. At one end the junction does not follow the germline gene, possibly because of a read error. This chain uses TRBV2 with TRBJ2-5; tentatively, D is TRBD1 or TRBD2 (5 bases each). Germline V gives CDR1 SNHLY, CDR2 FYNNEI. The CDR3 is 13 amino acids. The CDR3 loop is CASSGEPGIDRHF. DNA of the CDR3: TGTGCCAGCAGTGGAGAACCGGGGATCGACAGACACTTC.

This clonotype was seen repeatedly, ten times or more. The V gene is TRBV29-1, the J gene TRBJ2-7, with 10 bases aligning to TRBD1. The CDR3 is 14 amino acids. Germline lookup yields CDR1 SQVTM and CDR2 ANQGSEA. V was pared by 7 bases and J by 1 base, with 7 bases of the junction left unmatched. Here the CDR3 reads CSALRDRGSYEQYF. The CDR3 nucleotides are TGCAGCGCCCTTCGGGACAGGGGATCCTACGAGCAGTACTTC.

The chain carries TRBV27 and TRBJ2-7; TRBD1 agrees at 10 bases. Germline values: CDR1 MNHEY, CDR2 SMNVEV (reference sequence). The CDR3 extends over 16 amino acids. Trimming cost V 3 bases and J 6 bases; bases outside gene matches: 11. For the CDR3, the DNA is TGTGCCAGCAGTTTCGGGTCTGGGACAGGGGAATCCGAGCAGTACTTC. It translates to CASSFGSGTGESEQYF.

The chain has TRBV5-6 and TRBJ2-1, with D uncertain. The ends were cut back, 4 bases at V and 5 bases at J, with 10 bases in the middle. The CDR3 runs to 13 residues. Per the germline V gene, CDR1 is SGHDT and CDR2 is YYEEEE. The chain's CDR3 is CASSPINNNEQFF. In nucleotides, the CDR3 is TGTGCCAGCAGCCCTATTAACAACAATGAGCAGTTCTTC.

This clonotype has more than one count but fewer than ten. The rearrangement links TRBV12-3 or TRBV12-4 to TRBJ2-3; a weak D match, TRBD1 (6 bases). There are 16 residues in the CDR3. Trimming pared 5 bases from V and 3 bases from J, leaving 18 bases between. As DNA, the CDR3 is TGTGCCAGCAGTCCCAAAGGGGGAGCGAGAACAGATACGCAGTATTTT. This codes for CASSPKGGARTDTQYF.

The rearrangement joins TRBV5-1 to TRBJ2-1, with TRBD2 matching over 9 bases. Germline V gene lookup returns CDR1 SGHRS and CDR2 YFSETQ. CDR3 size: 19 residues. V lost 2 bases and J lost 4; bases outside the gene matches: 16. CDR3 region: CASSLSLAGRENTYNEQFF. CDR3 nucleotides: TGCGCCAGCAGCTTAAGTCTAGCGGGACGTGAAAACACATACAATGAGCAGTTCTTC.

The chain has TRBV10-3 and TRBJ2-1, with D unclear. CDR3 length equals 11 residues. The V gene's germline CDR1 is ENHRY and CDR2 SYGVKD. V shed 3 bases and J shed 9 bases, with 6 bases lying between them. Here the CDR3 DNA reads TGTGCCATCAGTGAATGGGGTGAGCAGTTCTTC. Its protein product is CAISEWGEQFF.

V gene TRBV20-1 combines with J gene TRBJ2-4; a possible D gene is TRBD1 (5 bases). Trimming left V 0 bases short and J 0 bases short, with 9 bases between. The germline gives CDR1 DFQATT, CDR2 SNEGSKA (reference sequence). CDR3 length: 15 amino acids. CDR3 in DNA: TGCAGTGCTAGAGAGCAGGGCTCAGCCAAAAACATTCAGTACTTC. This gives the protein CSAREQGSAKNIQYF.

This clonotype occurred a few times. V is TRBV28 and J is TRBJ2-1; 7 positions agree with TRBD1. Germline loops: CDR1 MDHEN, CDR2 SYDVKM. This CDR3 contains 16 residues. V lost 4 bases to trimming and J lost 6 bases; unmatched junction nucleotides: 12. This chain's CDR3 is CASSSVSGGYPNEQFF. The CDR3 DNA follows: TGTGCCAGCAGTTCCGTCTCAGGGGGTTACCCCAATGAGCAGTTCTTC.